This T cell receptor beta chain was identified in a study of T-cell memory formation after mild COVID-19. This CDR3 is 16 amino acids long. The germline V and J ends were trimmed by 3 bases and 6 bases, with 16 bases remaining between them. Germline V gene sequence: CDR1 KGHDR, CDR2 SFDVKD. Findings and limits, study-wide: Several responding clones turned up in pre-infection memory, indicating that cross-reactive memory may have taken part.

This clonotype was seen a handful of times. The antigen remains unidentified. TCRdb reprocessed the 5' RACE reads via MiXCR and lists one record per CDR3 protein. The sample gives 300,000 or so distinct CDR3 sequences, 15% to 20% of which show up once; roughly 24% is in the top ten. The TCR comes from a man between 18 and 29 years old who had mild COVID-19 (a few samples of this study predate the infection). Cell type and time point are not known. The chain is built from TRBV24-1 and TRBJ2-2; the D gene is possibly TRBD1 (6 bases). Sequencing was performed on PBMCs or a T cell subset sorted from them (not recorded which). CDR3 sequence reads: CATSDVRVAGAGELFF. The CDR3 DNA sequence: TGTGCCACCAGTGATGTTCGTGTGGCAGGGGCCGGGGAGCTGTTTTTT.